This entry lists 17 T cell receptor beta chains sequenced from one sample in a study of T cells after yellow fever vaccination. Each CDR3 protein is one row after TCRdb ran MiXCR on the 5' RACE reads. The data contain fewer than 350,000 distinct CDR3 sequences, roughly 3.5% of them singletons. The material was PBMCs, obtained on the day of the yellow fever booster vaccination. The receptor source for this set is a man aged 18-30 years who received the YFV17D yellow fever vaccine.

The chain has TRBV5-1 and TRBJ1-6; D may be TRBD1 (6 bases). The CDR3 extends over 13 amino acids. Germline V gives CDR1 SGHRS, CDR2 YFSETQ. Trimming took 4 bases from V and 15 from J, leaving 17 bases between them. The CDR3 DNA sequence: TGCGCCAGCAGCCCTTACTTGGAGGGGGGCCTCCACTTT. Translating gives CASSPYLEGGLHF.

The chain links TRBV4-1 to TRBJ1-5; the D is unclear. This CDR3 contains 16 residues. Trimming stripped 4 bases from V and 0 bases from J, with 13 bases between. Looked up from germline, CDR1 is MGHRA and CDR2 is YSYEKL. In nucleotides, the CDR3 is TGCGCCAGCAGCCCCACCGCGGGCGATAGCAATCAGCCCCAGCATTTT. The encoded protein is CASSPTAGDSNQPQHF.

This clonotype was observed a handful of times. CDR3: CAREPGQPDGANVLTF. CDR3 DNA: TGCGCCAGGGAACCGGGACAGCCTGACGGGGCCAACGTCCTGACTTTC. The chain employs TRBV5-1 and TRBJ2-6; TRBD1 agrees at 7 bases. Germline V lookup: CDR1 SGHRS, CDR2 YFSETQ. This CDR3 has 16 residues. After removal of 8 bases from V and 4 bases from J, the junction contained 12 bases not matched to a gene.

A few counts support this clonotype. V usage is TRBV7-2 and J usage is TRBJ2-3, with no clear D. Trimming pared 5 bases from V and 0 bases from J, leaving 6 bases between. CDR3 length: 13 amino acids. Germline CDR1 SGHTA, CDR2 FQGNSA. The CDR3 reads CASSILSTDTQYF. CDR3 DNA: TGTGCCAGCAGCATTTTAAGCACAGATACGCAGTATTTT.

This clonotype was seen ten or more times. The chain links TRBV15 to TRBJ2-1, with D unclear. The V end lost 0 bases, the J end lost 0 bases, and 6 bases lay between the germline ends. CDR3 length: 15 residues. CDR1 is LNHNV, CDR2 YYDKDF, per germline (reference sequence). The CDR3 region is CATSRDLNSYNEQFF. Here the CDR3 DNA reads TGTGCCACCAGCAGAGATTTAAACTCCTACAATGAGCAGTTCTTC.

The V and J genes are TRBV20-1 and TRBJ1-2; unclear D gene. Between the trimmed V and J ends, which lost 0 bases and 0 bases, there was a span of 8 bases. The CDR3 sequence is 14 residues long. Germline CDR1 reads DFQATT; CDR2 reads SNEGSKA (reference sequence). The CDR3 DNA reads as TGCAGTGCTAGAGAGGCAGCTTCTAACTATGGCTACACCTTC. It is translated as CSAREAASNYGYTF.

This clonotype was counted ten times or more. CDR3 in DNA: TGTGCCAGCAGCGTAGGGGCGGGTCAGAACACTGAAGCTTTCTTT. It specifies CASSVGAGQNTEAFF. The V and J genes are TRBV9 and TRBJ1-1; D remains ambiguous. V dropped 0 bases and J dropped 1 base, with 10 bases sitting between them. The germline V gene has CDR1 SGDLS and CDR2 YYNGEE. The CDR3 length is 15 residues.

This clonotype came up many times. V gene TRBV18 combines with J gene TRBJ2-3; 12 nucleotides match TRBD2. The CDR3 covers 16 residues. CDR1 is KGHSH, CDR2 LQKENI, per germline. The J segment lost 5 bases and the V segment lost 3 bases, leaving 6 bases of the junction unmatched. CDR3 region: CASSPSSGGAQDTQYF. CDR3 nucleotide sequence: TGTGCCAGCTCACCCTCTAGCGGGGGGGCTCAAGATACGCAGTATTTT.

This clonotype has a count of ten or more. In nucleotides, the CDR3 is TGTGCCAGCAGCCAAGGGACAGGGGGCGCAGATACGCAGTATTTT. As protein: CASSQGTGGADTQYF. The chain carries TRBV4-2 and TRBJ2-3, with 11 bases identical to TRBD1. The germline V gene has CDR1 LGHNA and CDR2 YNFKEQ. This CDR3 is built from 15 residues. V trimming: 1 base; J trimming: 4 bases; junction bases outside the gene matches: 1.

This clonotype was counted only a few times. The chain links TRBV5-5 to TRBJ1-5, with TRBD1 as a possible D gene (5 bases). Germline V gene lookup returns CDR1 SGHKS and CDR2 YYEKEE (reference sequence). The CDR3 runs to 14 residues. V was trimmed by 4 bases and J by 7 bases, leaving 15 bases between them. CDR3 residues: CASSTFQGEQPQHF. CDR3 coding DNA: TGTGCCAGCAGCACCTTTCAAGGGGAACAGCCCCAGCATTTT.

In this sample, this clonotype turned up a few times. This rearrangement joins TRBV5-4 to TRBJ2-3; 13 bases align to TRBD2. Trimming took 1 base from V and 1 from J; bases not matched to a gene: 3. The CDR3 covers 17 residues. Germline CDR1 SGHNT, CDR2 YYREEE (reference sequence). The CDR3 DNA follows: TGTGCCAGCAGCTTGACCGGGACTAGCGGGGGCACAGATACGCAGTATTTT. Its protein is CASSLTGTSGGTDTQYF.

The chain is built from TRBV6-1 and TRBJ2-1; D ambiguous. Germline CDR1 and CDR2: MNHNS and SASEGT. CDR3 length: 13 residues. V lost 4 bases to trimming and J lost 3 bases, with 7 bases between them. The CDR3 loop is CASSVIVYNEQFF. The CDR3 bases are TGTGCCAGCAGTGTGATAGTCTACAATGAGCAGTTCTTC.

This clonotype was seen more than once but under ten times. V is TRBV19 and J is TRBJ2-1; D remains unclear. This CDR3 spans 13 amino acids. Germline CDR1 reads LNHDA; CDR2 reads SQIVND (reference sequence). Trimming took 5 bases from V and 3 from J, leaving 8 bases between them. CDR3 sequence (DNA): TGTGCCAGTAGTGGGCTTCTCTACAATGAGCAGTTCTTC. Translated, it gives CASSGLLYNEQFF. Based on the CDR3 plus reference TRBV19 and TRBJ2-1, the full variable domain is DGGITQSPKYLFRKEGQNVTLSCEQNLNHDAMYWYRQDPGQGLRLIYYSQIVNDFQKGDIAEGYSVSREKKESFPLTVTSAQKNPTAFYLCASSGLLYNEQFFGPGTRLTVL.

The chain carries TRBV4-1 and TRBJ2-5, with D possibly matching TRBD2 (6 bases). The CDR3 is made up of 16 amino acids. V was cut by 1 base and J by 5 bases, with 17 bases left in between. CDR1 and CDR2 (germline): MGHRA, YSYEKL. CDR3 amino acids: CASSQGRGLASETQYF. The CDR3 DNA is TGCGCCAGCAGCCAAGGGAGGGGCCTAGCGAGCGAGACCCAGTACTTC.

The chain combines TRBV3-1 with TRBJ2-4; tentatively, D is TRBD2 (6 bases). The CDR3 runs 17 residues. Looked up from germline, CDR1 is LGHDT and CDR2 is YNNKEL (reference sequence). The germline V and J ends were trimmed by 4 bases and 2 bases, with 18 bases remaining between them. The CDR3 reads CASSPEQAGRPKNIQYF. CDR3 in DNA: TGTGCCAGCAGCCCAGAACAAGCAGGGAGGCCCAAAAACATTCAGTACTTC.

The table lists this clonotype with many counts. V is TRBV29-1 and J is TRBJ2-2, with TRBD2 identical over 8 bases. CDR1 and CDR2 (germline): SQVTM, ANQGSEA. The CDR3 runs 16 residues. Unmatched junction bases numbered 15, after V lost 7 bases and J lost 5 bases. The CDR3 DNA reads TGCAGCGCCCGGACTAGCACGGGCCGAACAACCGGGGAGCTGTTTTTT. Residues: CSARTSTGRTTGELFF.

This clonotype was seen many times. CDR3 amino acids: CASSPQDPRTGELFF. Written as DNA, the CDR3 is TGCGCCAGCAGCCCCCAGGATCCCCGAACCGGGGAGCTGTTTTTT. The chain links TRBV5-1 to TRBJ2-2; D not certain. CDR3 length: 15 amino acids. V gave up 4 bases and J gave up 5 bases, with 15 bases separating them. Germline V gene data show CDR1 as SGHRS and CDR2 as YFSETQ.